These 24 T cell receptor beta chains share one sample of origin, sequenced in a study of CD8+ T cells in alopecia areata. Following extraction, RNA underwent reverse transcription to cDNA, which served as the sequencing template. TCRdb keeps only in-frame clones here, not all; method: immunoSEQ multiplex PCR. Here the sample spans some 110,000 clones, roughly 68% being singletons. The specimen sequenced was CD4+ T cells sorted from blood. The receptors shown here come from a human donor in good health.

This chain connects TRBV7-9 to TRBJ1-1; 7 bases line up with TRBD1. V was pared by 6 bases and J by 6 bases, with 10 bases of the junction left unmatched. The CDR3 totals 14 residues. Germline CDR1 and CDR2: SEHNR and FQNEAQ (reference sequence). CDR3 nucleotide sequence: TGTGCCAGCAGTCCCCAGGGGGGGGTCGCTGAAGCTTTCTTT. Translated, it gives CASSPQGGVAEAFF.

In this sample, this clone turned up a few times. In nucleotides, the CDR3 is TGTGCCAGCAGTTTTAGCGGGGCGGAGACCCAGTACTTC. Protein sequence: CASSFSGAETQYF. The chain joins TRBV6-1 to TRBJ2-5; 8 bases line up with TRBD2. The length of the CDR3 is 13 residues. Germline loops: CDR1 MNHNS, CDR2 SASEGT. Germline trimming cut 5 bases from V and 5 bases from J; bases unmatched to any gene: 4.

This clone was seen once. This chain joins TRBV5-6 and TRBJ2-5, with no clear D. Trimming took off 0 bases at V and 5 bases at J, with 11 bases between the two ends. CDR1 is SGHDT, CDR2 YYEEEE, per germline. This CDR3 spans 14 amino acids. The CDR3 DNA reads TGTGCCAGCAGCTTGGGATCGAAGTGGGAGACCCAGTACTTC. Its translation is CASSLGSKWETQYF.

DNA for the CDR3: TGTGCCATCAGTATCGAGGGGACAGGTGCCTACGAGCAGTACTTC. This sequence encodes CAISIEGTGAYEQYF. This chain connects TRBV10-3 to TRBJ2-7; 8 positions agree with TRBD1. CDR1 is ENHRY and CDR2 is SYGVKD in the germline V gene. Losses at the gene ends were 5 bases for V and 2 bases for J; bases not matched to a gene: 8. The CDR3 totals 15 residues.

The gene calls are TRBV5-1 and TRBJ1-4; 9 nucleotides align to TRBD1. The junction had 5 bases not matched to a gene; V was cut back by 0 bases and J by 8 bases. The CDR3 contains 15 residues. Germline lookup yields CDR1 SGHRS and CDR2 YFSETQ. This CDR3 reads CASSLEGQGGEKLFF. Here the CDR3 DNA reads TGCGCCAGCAGCTTGGAGGGACAGGGAGGCGAAAAACTGTTTTTT.

This clone was seen more than once but under ten times. This chain links TRBV30 with TRBJ2-7; D uncertain. The CDR3 sequence is 14 residues long. V lost 0 bases and J 3 bases, leaving 12 bases between the germline ends. The germline gives CDR1 GTSNPN, CDR2 SVGIG (reference sequence). CDR3: CAWSVPGPLYEQYF. The CDR3 region has the DNA TGTGCCTGGAGTGTCCCGGGTCCCCTCTACGAGCAGTACTTC.

This chain connects TRBV1 to TRBJ1-5. TRBV1 is an annotated pseudogene. This CDR3 has 16 amino acids. CDR3 DNA: TGCACCAGCAGGCCCGACGGTCTTTCGGACAATCAGCCCCAGCATTTT. Amino acids: CTSRPDGLSDNQPQHF.

This chain uses TRBV2 with TRBJ2-5; tentatively, D is TRBD2 (5 bases). The CDR3 is 13 residues long. CDR1 and CDR2 (germline): SNHLY, FYNNEI. The ends were cut back, 4 bases at V and 5 bases at J, with 11 bases in the middle. The CDR3 spells CASSVRLAETQYF. The DNA of the CDR3 is TGTGCCAGCAGTGTACGGTTAGCGGAGACCCAGTACTTC.

This clone was seen only once. The chain joins TRBV5-4 to TRBJ2-1; 8 bases match TRBD1. With 2 bases clipped from V and 5 bases from J, the junction kept 3 bases outside the gene matches. The CDR3 runs 14 residues. Germline loops: CDR1 SGHNT, CDR2 YYREEE (reference sequence). The CDR3 loop reads CASSFRDRNNEQFF. In DNA form, the CDR3 reads TGTGCCAGCAGCTTCAGGGACAGGAACAATGAGCAGTTCTTC.

V is TRBV6-1 and J is TRBJ1-5; TRBD1 matches 7 bases. The CDR3 is made up of 15 amino acids. Germline V lookup: CDR1 MNHNS, CDR2 SASEGT. Trimming removed 0 bases from V and 9 bases from J; junction bases left unmatched: 8. CDR3 DNA: TGTGCCAGCAGTGAAGCGCTGTACAGGGGAACGCCCCAGCATTTT. Translated: CASSEALYRGTPQHF.

V and J are TRBV30 and TRBJ1-2; weak D call: TRBD1 (5 bases). There are 15 residues in the CDR3. Trimming removed 0 bases at V and 8 bases at J, with 19 bases between. Per the germline V gene, CDR1 is GTSNPN and CDR2 is SVGIG (reference sequence). The CDR3 DNA is TGTGCCTGGAGTGTAACCGGGGGGGGTTATTCGGGCTACACCTTC. Protein product: CAWSVTGGGYSGYTF.

As concerns this clone: One end of the junction varies from germline; a read error may be responsible. V and J are TRBV4-1 and TRBJ1-2; no clear D. The CDR3 is 13 residues long. The V gene's germline CDR1 is MGHRA and CDR2 YSYEKL. The CDR3 region is CANSQEWTYGYTF. In DNA, the CDR3 is TGCGCCAACAGCCAAGAGTGGACCTATGGCTACACCTTC.

This chain links TRBV5-1 with TRBJ2-5; 10 bases are shared with TRBD1. The germline V gene encodes CDR1 SGHRS and CDR2 YFSETQ. The CDR3 contains 16 residues. The V gene end was trimmed by 3 bases and the J gene end by 2 bases; junction bases not matched to a gene: 7. The CDR3 region has the DNA TGCGCCAGCAGCTCCGGGACAGGGGCTAATCAAGAGACCCAGTACTTC. Amino acid sequence: CASSSGTGANQETQYF.

The chain employs TRBV7-2 and TRBJ1-3; tentatively, D is TRBD1 (5 bases). V lost 3 bases, J lost 0 bases, and 12 bases lay in between. The CDR3 has 16 amino acids. In germline, CDR1 is SGHTA, CDR2 FQGNSA. The CDR3 here is CASSFVGTGSGNTIYF. DNA for the CDR3: TGTGCCAGCAGCTTCGTTGGGACCGGCTCTGGAAACACCATATATTTT.

V is TRBV10-3 and J is TRBJ1-4; weak D call: TRBD1 (5 bases). Germline V CDR1 and CDR2: ENHRY, SYGVKD. The CDR3 totals 16 residues. V was clipped by 0 bases and J by 2 bases, with 10 bases between them. CDR3 DNA sequence: TGTGCCATCAGTGAGTCGTCAGGGAAGACTAATGAAAAACTGTTTTTT. The encoded protein is CAISESSGKTNEKLFF.

The chain combines TRBV28 with TRBJ1-6; D call uncertain. The V and J ends lost 1 base and 8 bases respectively, with 9 bases between them. The CDR3 extends over 14 amino acids. Germline lookup yields CDR1 MDHEN and CDR2 SYDVKM. The CDR3 loop is CASSLFSHYSPLHF. The CDR3 coding sequence is TGTGCCAGCAGTTTATTCAGTCACTATTCACCCCTCCACTTT.

This clone occurred once. This rearrangement joins TRBV7-2 to TRBJ1-5; 8 bases align to TRBD1. The length of the CDR3 is 15 residues. The germline gives CDR1 SGHTA, CDR2 FQGNSA. The V segment lost 1 base and the J segment 4 bases; nucleotides outside the gene matches: 3. The CDR3 protein is CASSLGGQGNQPQHF. The CDR3 DNA follows: TGTGCCAGCAGCTTAGGAGGACAGGGTAATCAGCCCCAGCATTTT.

The chain recombines TRBV7-2 with TRBJ2-1; 8 bases are shared with TRBD2. In germline, CDR1 is SGHTA, CDR2 FQGNSA. The V segment lost 5 bases and the J segment 5 bases; nucleotides outside the gene matches: 14. This CDR3 has 17 amino acids. CDR3 in amino acids: CASSPPRAGGPDNEQFF. In DNA form, the CDR3 reads TGTGCCAGCAGCCCCCCGCGGGCGGGGGGCCCTGACAATGAGCAGTTCTTC.

The chain employs TRBV18 and TRBJ1-2; 7 nucleotides match TRBD1. This CDR3 region has 15 residues. V gave up 3 bases and J gave up 2 bases; unmatched junction bases: 6. Looked up from germline, CDR1 is KGHSH and CDR2 is LQKENI. CDR3 in DNA: TGTGCCAGCTCACCCGACCGAGGGGGCAACTATGGCTACACCTTC. It yields the protein CASSPDRGGNYGYTF.

This clone was picked up a small number of times. The chain uses TRBV29-1 and TRBJ1-2, with D maybe TRBD1 (5 bases). Trimming removed 5 bases from V and 3 bases from J, with 13 bases in between. This CDR3 has 13 amino acids. The germline CDR1 and CDR2 sequences are SQVTM and ANQGSEA. CDR3 amino acids: CSVCLTGDYGYTF. The CDR3 region has the DNA TGCAGCGTTTGCTTAACGGGGGACTATGGCTACACCTTC. Looking up the rest from reference TRBV29-1 and TRBJ1-2 gives the full variable domain: SAVISQKPSRDICQRGTSLTIQCQVDSQVTMMFWYRQQPGQSLTLIATANQGSEATYESGFVIDKFPISRPNLTFSTLTVSNMSPEDSSIYLCSVCLTGDYGYTFGSGTRLTVV.

V usage is TRBV6-1 and J usage is TRBJ1-5; possibly TRBD1 for D (6 bases). Trimming took off 6 bases at V and 3 bases at J, with 12 bases between the two ends. The V gene's germline CDR1 is MNHNS and CDR2 SASEGT. The CDR3 has 14 amino acids. The DNA of the CDR3 is TGTGCCAGCAGGTCCGGACAGCACAATCAGCCCCAGCATTTT. This translates into CASRSGQHNQPQHF.

This rearrangement joins TRBV6-1 to TRBJ2-1; D gene uncertain. V shed 6 bases and J shed 9 bases, with 6 bases lying between them. The CDR3 extends over 10 amino acids. Looked up from germline, CDR1 is MNHNS and CDR2 is SASEGT. Written as DNA, the CDR3 is TGTGCCAGCAGAGACCTTGAGCAGTTCTTC. It specifies CASRDLEQFF.

The chain couples TRBV25-1 to TRBJ1-5; 10 nucleotides match TRBD1. The V gene's germline CDR1 is MGHDK and CDR2 SYGVNS. The CDR3 sequence is 14 residues long. The junction had 6 bases not matched to a gene; V was cut back by 7 bases and J by 6 bases. This CDR3 reads CASKGQGLSQPQHF. CDR3 nucleotide sequence: TGTGCCAGCAAGGGACAGGGGTTGTCTCAGCCCCAGCATTTT.

This rearrangement joins TRBV7-2 to TRBJ1-6; D remains unclear. Germline CDR1 reads SGHTA; CDR2 reads FQGNSA. The CDR3 is made up of 15 amino acids. V was pared by 0 bases and J by 5 bases, with 8 bases between. CDR3 in amino acids: CASSLAPGDNSPLHF. The CDR3 bases are TGTGCCAGCAGCTTAGCTCCTGGTGATAATTCACCCCTCCACTTT. The complete variable domain, with remaining parts taken from reference TRBV7-2 and TRBJ1-6, reads GAGVSQSPSNKVTEKGKDVELRCDPISGHTALYWYRQSLGQGLEFLIYFQGNSAPDKSGLPSDRFSAERTGGSVSTLTIQRTQQEDSAVYLCASSLAPGDNSPLHFGNGTRLTVT.